A selection of T cell receptor beta chains follows, all from one sample in a study of T cell repertoires in cytomegalovirus infection. TCRdb re-derived calls from the reads in MiXCR, one entry per CDR3 protein. There are approximately 390,000 distinct CDR3 sequences in the sample; approximately 30% occur only once, and roughly 14% lies in the top ten. No antigens are known for them. This material consisted of cultured PBMCs, taken from culture after CMV antigen stimulation. The source is a human donor in good health (CMV status not recorded). Some clones in this sample may be carry-over from other donors' samples. The CDR3 runs from the conserved cysteine through the conserved F or W. The D gene is left open where the match is weak. Size is omitted from some rows. Given values are once, few, many or a class for expanded clones.

TRBJ2-5 | TRBV11-2 | NA | few | CASSPQDKETQYF | TGTGCCAGCAGCCCCCAGGACAAAGAGACCCAGTACTTC
TRBJ1-2 | TRBV4-3 | NA | few | CASSQDHIEKYGYTF | TGCGCCAGCAGCCAAGATCATATCGAAAAATATGGCTACACCTTC
TRBJ2-3 | TRBV10-3 | TRBD2 | NA | CAIRGLAGAEDTQYF | TGTGCCATCAGGGGACTAGCGGGAGCGGAAGATACGCAGTATTTT
TRBJ2-5 | TRBV6-1 | NA | NA | CASNRLGRPQETQYF | TGTGCCAGCAATCGCTTAGGACGGCCGCAAGAGACCCAGTACTTC
TRBJ2-5 | TRBV20-1 | TRBD2 | NA | CSAPPSGQETQYF | TGCAGTGCGCCCCCTAGCGGCCAAGAGACCCAGTACTTC
TRBJ2-4 | TRBV4-1 | TRBD2 | few | CASSLGTSGRVIQYF | TGCGCCAGCAGCCTCGGGACTAGCGGGAGGGTCATTCAGTACTTC
TRBJ2-7 | TRBV7-9 | TRBD1 | many | CASNADRGPEQYF | TGTGCCAGCAACGCCGACAGGGGCCCCGAGCAGTACTTC
TRBJ1-5 | TRBV7-2 | TRBD1 | few | CASSWGQGATQPQHF | TGTGCCAGCAGCTGGGGACAGGGGGCGACTCAGCCCCAGCATTTT
TRBJ2-1 | TRBV19 | NA | few | CASSRLRHNEQFF | TGTGCCAGTAGTAGGCTGCGGCACAATGAGCAGTTCTTC
TRBJ1-6 | TRBV7-2 | NA | few | CASSPFARSYNSPLHF | TGTGCCAGCAGCCCATTTGCGAGGTCCTATAATTCACCCCTCCACTTT
TRBJ2-5 | TRBV2 | TRBD2 | NA | CASRMGLAGEETQYF | TGTGCCAGCAGAATGGGACTAGCGGGAGAAGAGACCCAGTACTTC
TRBJ1-4 | TRBV7-2 | NA | NA | CASGRESHWNEKLFF | TGTGCCAGCGGTCGTGAGAGCCACTGGAATGAAAAACTGTTTTTT
TRBJ2-5 | TRBV27 | NA | NA | CASSQVAAGAETQYF | TGTGCCAGCTCTCAAGTCGCGGCAGGGGCGGAGACCCAGTACTTC
TRBJ1-6 | TRBV6-5 | NA | NA | CASSYSKGGIGPLHF | TGTGCCAGCAGTTACTCGAAGGGGGGTATTGGGCCCCTCCACTTT
TRBJ2-2 | TRBV19 | TRBD2 | NA | CASSPGLVKTGELFF | TGTGCCAGTAGTCCGGGACTAGTTAAAACCGGGGAGCTGTTTTTT
TRBJ2-5 | TRBV6-2/TRBV6-3 | NA | NA | CASRLGGRASRETQYF | TGTGCCAGCAGACTGGGGGGCAGGGCTTCCAGAGAGACCCAGTACTTC
TRBJ1-5 | TRBV28 | NA | NA | CASSSPVDRGQPQHF | TGTGCCAGCAGTTCCCCAGTCGATAGAGGGCAGCCCCAGCATTTT
TRBJ2-5 | TRBV7-2 | NA | few | CASSPRVGSGETQYF | TGTGCCAGCAGCCCCAGGGTAGGGTCTGGTGAGACCCAGTACTTC
TRBJ2-1 | TRBV7-2 | TRBD2 | few | CASSRPLAGVGNEQFF | TGTGCCAGCAGCCGACCACTAGCGGGAGTCGGGAATGAGCAGTTCTTC
TRBJ1-2 | TRBV4-1 | NA | NA | CASSQGAGAGYGYTF | TGCGCCAGCAGCCAAGGGGCAGGGGCGGGCTATGGCTACACCTTC
TRBJ1-2 | TRBV12-3/TRBV12-4 | NA | few | CASRRGQIYGYTF | TGTGCCAGCAGACGAGGACAGATCTATGGCTACACCTTC
TRBJ1-1 | TRBV10-3 | NA | NA | CAITRGPPAGEAFF | TGTGCCATCACGAGGGGCCCCCCGGCGGGTGAAGCTTTCTTT
TRBJ1-3 | TRBV25-1 | NA | few | CASKLSGNTIYF | TGTGCCAGCAAACTCTCTGGAAACACCATATATTTT
TRBJ2-7 | TRBV6-1 | NA | few | CASRSTSGGHKAEQYF | TGTGCCAGCAGATCCACCTCAGGGGGGCACAAGGCCGAGCAGTACTTC
TRBJ2-2 | TRBV28 | NA | NA | CASSFPSVLGTGELFF | TGTGCCAGCAGTTTCCCTAGCGTCCTGGGGACCGGGGAGCTGTTTTTT
TRBJ2-1 | TRBV27 | TRBD2 | NA | CASSFEEAGGWNEQFF | TGTGCCAGCAGTTTTGAAGAGGCGGGAGGGTGGAATGAGCAGTTCTTC
TRBJ1-2 | TRBV2 | NA | NA | CASSWGDYGYTF | TGTGCCAGCAGTTGGGGGGACTATGGCTACACCTTC
TRBJ1-5 | TRBV7-9 | NA | NA | CASSLRSGQPQHF | TGTGCCAGCAGCCTCCGGTCGGGGCAGCCCCAGCATTTT
TRBJ1-2 | TRBV6-2/TRBV6-3 | NA | NA | CASSSLQETYYGYTF | TGTGCCAGCAGCTCTCTACAGGAAACCTACTATGGCTACACCTTC
TRBJ2-2 | TRBV6-6 | TRBD1 | few | CASRIRGRAGELFF | TGTGCCAGCCGAATCAGGGGGCGCGCCGGGGAGCTGTTTTTT
TRBJ1-1 | TRBV7-2 | TRBD1 | NA | CASSSNRGNTEAFF | TGTGCCAGCAGCTCGAACAGGGGGAACACTGAAGCTTTCTTT
TRBJ1-3 | TRBV10-3 | NA | NA | CACGVAGGNTIYF | TGTGCCTGCGGCGTGGCAGGAGGAAACACCATATATTTT
TRBJ2-7 | TRBV27 | TRBD1 | few | CASSFRGDSSYEQYF | TGTGCCAGCAGTTTCAGAGGGGACAGTTCCTACGAGCAGTACTTC
TRBJ1-5 | TRBV20-1 | NA | few | CSATQGRNQPQHF | TGCAGTGCCACGCAAGGGAGAAATCAGCCCCAGCATTTT
TRBJ1-5 | TRBV7-6 | TRBD1 | NA | CASSPDRVSPNQPQHF | TGTGCCAGCAGCCCCGACAGGGTATCTCCCAATCAGCCCCAGCATTTT
TRBJ1-1 | TRBV7-2 | NA | medium-sized | CASNAFVGGEAFF | TGTGCCAGCAACGCCTTCGTAGGAGGTGAAGCTTTCTTT
TRBJ2-7 | TRBV7-2 | NA | few | CASSLQGSRTYEQYF | TGTGCCAGCAGCTTACAGGGGTCGCGTACCTACGAGCAGTACTTC
TRBJ1-2 | TRBV27 | NA | NA | CASSPLDRWNYGYTF | TGTGCCAGCAGTCCTCTGGACAGATGGAACTATGGCTACACCTTC
TRBJ1-4 | TRBV7-9 | NA | few | CASSLVGIANEKLFF | TGTGCCAGCAGCTTAGTTGGGATCGCGAATGAAAAACTGTTTTTT
TRBJ1-2 | TRBV11-2 | NA | few | CASSLDQAHGYTF | TGTGCCAGCAGCTTAGACCAGGCCCATGGCTACACCTTC
TRBJ2-1 | TRBV11-3 | NA | few | CASSLDQGGSASYNEQFF | TGTGCCAGCAGCTTAGATCAGGGGGGGTCAGCCTCCTACAATGAGCAGTTCTTC
TRBJ2-3 | TRBV4-3 | TRBD2 | few | CASSPRLAGGIDTQYF | TGCGCCAGCAGCCCGCGACTAGCGGGAGGAATAGATACGCAGTATTTT
TRBJ1-1 | TRBV27 | NA | NA | CASSFSGGREAFF | TGTGCCAGCAGTTTTTCTGGCGGCAGGGAAGCTTTCTTT
TRBJ2-3 | TRBV7-2 | NA | many | CASSPISDTQYF | TGTGCCAGCAGCCCCATTTCAGATACGCAGTATTTT
TRBJ2-3 | TRBV7-2 | NA | few | CASTTAGLDTQYF | TGTGCCAGCACCACGGCGGGGCTGGATACGCAGTATTTT
TRBJ2-1 | TRBV19 | NA | NA | CASSIGPSSYNEQFF | TGTGCCAGTAGTATAGGGCCGAGCTCCTACAATGAGCAGTTCTTC
TRBJ2-1 | TRBV7-3 | TRBD2 | many | CASSHYSGRVFYNEQFF | TGTGCCAGCAGCCATTATAGCGGGAGGGTTTTCTACAATGAGCAGTTCTTC
TRBJ1-5 | TRBV12-3/TRBV12-4 | NA | many | CASSAYTGINQPQHF | TGTGCCAGCAGTGCGTATACAGGAATCAATCAGCCCCAGCATTTT
TRBJ2-1 | TRBV7-2 | TRBD2 | NA | CASSLTRLAGRWEQFF | TGTGCCAGCAGCTTAACGAGACTAGCGGGTAGGTGGGAGCAGTTCTTC
TRBJ2-2 | TRBV7-3 | NA | NA | CASSLVNGVGPTNTGELFF | TGTGCCAGCAGCTTAGTTAACGGGGTAGGCCCAACGAACACCGGGGAGCTGTTTTTT
TRBJ1-2 | TRBV5-1 | NA | few | CASSLYATGNYGYTF | TGCGCCAGCAGCCTCTATGCGACAGGCAACTATGGCTACACCTTC
TRBJ2-4 | TRBV12-3/TRBV12-4 | NA | NA | CASGVWAKNIQYF | TGTGCCAGCGGGGTATGGGCCAAAAACATTCAGTACTTC